Listed below are T cell receptor beta chains from one sample, sequenced in a study of early stage breast cancer tumors. Sequencing was performed with immunoSEQ multiplex PCR; in TCRdb, only in-frame clones are kept and a portion is missing. The sample yields 45,000 to 60,000 clones, about 90% seen once. Sequenced sample: blood. These receptors came from a person aged 70 to 85 with breast cancer. Both conserved end residues are part of each CDR3. D genes are given only for firm matches. Clone size is stated in some rows and not others, as once, few, many or a class when expanded.

D	J	size	V	CDR3	DNA
TRBD1	TRBJ1-5	NA	TRBV19	CASSIIGGGQPQHF	TGTGCCAGTAGTATTATAGGGGGCGGTCAGCCCCAGCATTTT
NA	TRBJ1-2	NA	TRBV11-2	CASSTSLGEDTF	TGTGCCAGCAGCACATCTCTGGGAGAGGACACCTTC
TRBD1	TRBJ2-7	NA	TRBV7-9	CASSWGQGAYEQYF	TGTGCCAGCAGCTGGGGACAGGGGGCCTACGAGCAGTACTTC
NA	TRBJ1-1	NA	TRBV30	CAWKGQMNTEAFF	TGTGCCTGGAAGGGACAAATGAACACTGAAGCTTTCTTT
NA	TRBJ1-1	NA	TRBV6-6	CASSYGGLNTEAFF	TGTGCCAGCAGTTACGGGGGGTTGAACACTGAAGCTTTCTTT
NA	TRBJ1-1	NA	TRBV6-1	CASSEDGRLGGTEAFF	TGTGCCAGCAGTGAAGATGGACGCCTGGGGGGCACTGAAGCTTTCTTT
TRBD1	TRBJ2-1	NA	TRBV18	CASSPRTGAYNEQFF	TGTGCCAGCTCACCGAGGACAGGAGCCTACAATGAGCAGTTCTTC
TRBD2	TRBJ2-3	NA	TRBV11-2	CASSKGTSGGGTDTQYF	TGTGCCAGCAGCAAAGGGACTAGCGGGGGGGGCACAGATACGCAGTATTTT
TRBD1	TRBJ2-7	NA	TRBV6-5	CASSYSGTGGYEQYF	TGTGCCAGCAGTTACTCAGGGACAGGGGGCTACGAGCAGTACTTC
TRBD2	TRBJ2-1	NA	TRBV6-5	CASSYTSGGARNEQFF	TGTGCCAGCAGTTATACTAGCGGGGGGGCTAGGAATGAGCAGTTCTTC
TRBD1	TRBJ1-2	NA	TRBV5-6	CASSFAPTGGGYGYTF	TGTGCCAGCAGCTTTGCCCCGACAGGGGGCGGGTATGGCTACACCTTC
TRBD1	TRBJ2-7	NA	TRBV28	CASSPGTAAYYEQYF	TGTGCCAGCAGCCCCGGGACAGCAGCCTATTACGAGCAGTACTTC
TRBD1	TRBJ2-7	NA	TRBV30	CAWTRDRVGGQYF	TGTGCCTGGACCCGGGACAGGGTTGGGGGGCAGTACTTC
TRBD1	TRBJ2-1	NA	TRBV5-1	CASRTGTGGDEQFF	TGCGCCAGCAGAACCGGGACAGGGGGTGACGAGCAGTTCTTC
NA	TRBJ1-6	few	TRBV14	CASSQGRYNSPLHF	TGTGCCAGCAGCCAGGGCAGGTATAATTCACCCCTCCACTTT
TRBD2	TRBJ2-1	NA	TRBV14	CASSRLADYNEQFF	TGTGCCAGCAGCCGCCTAGCGGATTACAATGAGCAGTTCTTC
NA	TRBJ2-7	NA	TRBV20-1	CSARPLNEQYF	TGCAGTGCTAGACCCCTAAACGAGCAGTACTTC
TRBD1	TRBJ2-2	NA	TRBV19	CASRRDGQGNTGELFF	TGTGCCAGTAGACGAGATGGACAGGGCAACACCGGGGAGCTGTTTTTT
NA	TRBJ1-2	few	TRBV29-1	CSVDIRYGYTF	TGCAGCGTTGACATCAGATATGGCTACACCTTC
NA	TRBJ2-2	NA	TRBV25-1	CASSSGIDTGELFF	TGTGCCAGCAGTTCCGGGATTGACACCGGGGAGCTGTTTTTT
NA	TRBJ2-3	NA	TRBV29-1	CSVALATDTQYF	TGCAGCGTTGCCTTAGCCACAGATACGCAGTATTTT
NA	TRBJ1-3	NA	TRBV6-1	CASSLGGFSGNTIYF	TGTGCCAGCAGCCTGGGGGGGTTCTCTGGAAACACCATATATTTT
TRBD1	TRBJ1-2	NA	TRBV5-4	CASSTRTGANYGYTF	TGTGCCAGCAGCACCCGGACAGGAGCTAACTATGGCTACACCTTC
TRBD2	TRBJ2-1	NA	TRBV6-5	CASSYSLRGTYNEQFF	TGTGCCAGCAGTTACTCGTTGCGGGGGACCTACAATGAGCAGTTCTTC
TRBD1	TRBJ2-7	NA	TRBV28	CASTTGGSYEQYF	TGTGCCAGCACCACAGGGGGCTCCTACGAGCAGTACTTC
TRBD1	TRBJ1-6	once	TRBV18	CASSLGAGTVNSPLHF	TGTGCCAGCTCATTGGGGGCAGGGACAGTTAATTCACCCCTCCACTTT
NA	TRBJ2-3	NA	TRBV19	CASTSRTDTQYF	TGTGCCAGTACGTCTCGCACAGATACGCAGTATTTT
NA	TRBJ2-5	NA	TRBV6-5	CASTAGTYETQYF	TGTGCCAGCACCGCAGGGACTTACGAGACCCAGTACTTC
NA	TRBJ1-5	NA	TRBV10-2	CASSDGGGNQPQHF	TGCGCCAGCAGTGACGGTGGAGGGAATCAGCCCCAGCATTTT
TRBD1	TRBJ2-7	NA	TRBV6-1	CASSEAQDRANEQYF	TGTGCCAGCAGTGAAGCTCAGGACAGGGCCAACGAGCAGTACTTC
TRBD2	TRBJ2-1	NA	TRBV27	CASSGGTSGSDEQFF	TGTGCCAGCAGTGGCGGGACTAGCGGGAGCGATGAGCAGTTCTTC
NA	TRBJ1-5	NA	TRBV2	CASAGRGMINQPQHF	TGTGCCAGCGCTGGCAGGGGAATGATCAATCAGCCCCAGCATTTT
NA	TRBJ2-7	once	TRBV10-3	CAIRPEGPYTSSYEQYF	TGTGCCATTAGGCCAGAGGGCCCCTATACTAGCTCCTACGAGCAGTACTTC
TRBD1	TRBJ1-2	NA	TRBV7-9	CASSPNWDRGNNYGYTF	TGTGCCAGCAGCCCTAACTGGGACAGGGGGAATAACTATGGCTACACCTTC
NA	TRBJ1-5	NA	TRBV11-2	CASTPGQPNQPQHF	TGTGCCAGCACTCCGGGTCAGCCCAATCAGCCCCAGCATTTT
NA	TRBJ2-2	NA	TRBV10-3	CAIQSPGGELFF	TGTGCCATCCAAAGTCCGGGTGGGGAGCTGTTTTTT
TRBD1	TRBJ2-6	NA	TRBV19	CASSVTGGTSGANVLTF	TGTGCCAGTAGCGTCACAGGGGGCACCTCTGGGGCCAACGTCCTGACTTTC
TRBD1	TRBJ1-5	NA	TRBV6-6	CASRLPGQGNQPQHF	TGTGCCAGCAGACTTCCGGGACAGGGGAATCAGCCCCAGCATTTT
TRBD1	TRBJ1-4	few	TRBV4-3	CASSPSGQGRANEKLFF	TGCGCCAGCAGCCCCTCGGGACAGGGGAGGGCTAATGAAAAACTGTTTTTT
NA	TRBJ1-3	NA	TRBV30	CAWHPKRGVSGNTIYF	TGTGCCTGGCACCCAAAAAGAGGTGTCTCTGGAAACACCATATATTTT
NA	TRBJ2-5	NA	TRBV5-6	CASSLGGYQETQYF	TGTGCCAGCAGCTTGGGAGGGTACCAAGAGACCCAGTACTTC